This is a list of T cell receptor beta chains from one sample in a study of CD8 T cells in ankylosing spondylitis. TCRdb re-analysed the 5' RACE reads in MiXCR, keeping a single row per CDR3 protein. The data show 200,000 to 250,000 distinct CDR3 sequences, roughly 10% seen once. Sequencing was done on a sample of blood, either unsorted or a sorted T cell fraction (not recorded which). These receptor sequences come from a male donor with ankylosing spondylitis or in good health (not recorded which). The CDR3 runs from the conserved cysteine through the conserved F or W. The order of the fields is D gene, J gene, V gene, clone size, CDR3 protein, CDR3 DNA. D genes are given only for firm matches. The size of a clone is reported for some rows only, either as once, few or many, or as a class for expanded clones.

d_gene: NA
j_gene: TRBJ2-1
v_gene: TRBV5-1
abundance: many
CDR3aa: CASRLRGGILYSEQFF
CDR3nt: TGCGCCAGCAGACTACGAGGGGGGATCCTGTATAGTGAGCAGTTCTTC

d_gene: TRBD1
j_gene: TRBJ1-2
v_gene: TRBV10-3
abundance: many
CDR3aa: CAISDRGENGYTF
CDR3nt: TGTGCCATTAGCGACAGGGGGGAAAATGGCTACACCTTC

d_gene: NA
j_gene: TRBJ2-7
v_gene: TRBV5-5
abundance: NA
CDR3aa: CASSPITQGRNEQYF
CDR3nt: TGTGCCAGCAGCCCTATCACGCAGGGAAGGAACGAGCAGTACTTC

d_gene: NA
j_gene: TRBJ1-1
v_gene: TRBV20-1
abundance: many
CDR3aa: CSVGGGMNTEAFF
CDR3nt: TGCAGTGTCGGGGGGGGGATGAACACTGAAGCTTTCTTT

d_gene: NA
j_gene: TRBJ1-5
v_gene: TRBV12-3/TRBV12-4
abundance: many
CDR3aa: CASNYNEGRQPQHF
CDR3nt: TGTGCCAGCAATTATAATGAGGGAAGGCAGCCCCAGCATTTT

d_gene: TRBD2
j_gene: TRBJ2-1
v_gene: TRBV24-1
abundance: many
CDR3aa: CATSDVSGTHNEQFF
CDR3nt: TGTGCCACCAGTGACGTGAGCGGGACCCACAATGAGCAGTTCTTC

d_gene: NA
j_gene: TRBJ2-5
v_gene: TRBV4-1
abundance: NA
CDR3aa: CASSQDPGIGTQYF
CDR3nt: TGCGCCAGCAGCCAAGATCCGGGGATTGGGACCCAGTACTTC

d_gene: NA
j_gene: TRBJ1-6
v_gene: TRBV21-1
abundance: many
CDR3aa: CASSNHRDTLGSPLHF
CDR3nt: TGTGCCAGCAGCAACCACCGGGACACACTCGGATCACCCCTCCACTTT

d_gene: NA
j_gene: TRBJ2-1
v_gene: TRBV4-2
abundance: many
CDR3aa: CASSPKTVSEQFF
CDR3nt: TGTGCCAGCAGCCCAAAGACAGTATCCGAGCAGTTCTTC

d_gene: TRBD2
j_gene: TRBJ2-1
v_gene: TRBV6-1
abundance: many
CDR3aa: CASRLAGGNEQFF
CDR3nt: TGTGCCAGCAGACTAGCGGGGGGTAATGAGCAGTTCTTC

d_gene: NA
j_gene: TRBJ2-5
v_gene: TRBV7-3
abundance: few
CDR3aa: CASSFRARETQYF
CDR3nt: TGTGCCAGCAGCTTCAGGGCCCGGGAGACCCAGTACTTC

d_gene: NA
j_gene: TRBJ2-4
v_gene: TRBV10-3
abundance: many
CDR3aa: CAISEWGPKNIQYF
CDR3nt: TGTGCCATCAGTGAATGGGGACCCAAAAACATTCAGTACTTC

d_gene: NA
j_gene: TRBJ1-5
v_gene: TRBV28
abundance: NA
CDR3aa: CASSPYPPEIDSNQPQHF
CDR3nt: TGTGCCAGCAGTCCCTACCCTCCTGAGATCGATAGCAATCAGCCCCAGCATTTT

d_gene: NA
j_gene: TRBJ1-1
v_gene: TRBV18
abundance: few
CDR3aa: CASSQAGQMNTEAFF
CDR3nt: TGTGCCAGTTCCCAGGCAGGTCAGATGAACACTGAAGCTTTCTTT

d_gene: TRBD1
j_gene: TRBJ2-1
v_gene: TRBV25-1
abundance: many
CDR3aa: CASSEKGARNEQFF
CDR3nt: TGTGCCAGCAGTGAAAAGGGGGCGCGCAATGAGCAGTTCTTC

d_gene: NA
j_gene: TRBJ2-1
v_gene: TRBV12-3/TRBV12-4
abundance: many
CDR3aa: CASSFGHEQFF
CDR3nt: TGTGCCAGCAGTTTCGGACATGAGCAGTTCTTC

d_gene: NA
j_gene: TRBJ2-1
v_gene: TRBV29-1
abundance: NA
CDR3aa: CSVAVVPNEQFF
CDR3nt: TGCAGCGTTGCTGTGGTCCCCAATGAGCAGTTCTTC

d_gene: NA
j_gene: TRBJ2-1
v_gene: TRBV29-1
abundance: many
CDR3aa: CSVEKNEQFF
CDR3nt: TGCAGCGTTGAGAAGAATGAGCAGTTCTTC

d_gene: NA
j_gene: TRBJ2-7
v_gene: TRBV20-1
abundance: many
CDR3aa: CSASQTVVYEQYF
CDR3nt: TGCAGTGCTAGTCAGACCGTAGTCTACGAGCAGTACTTC

d_gene: TRBD2
j_gene: TRBJ2-5
v_gene: TRBV20-1
abundance: many
CDR3aa: CSAREAGRQETQYF
CDR3nt: TGCAGTGCTAGAGAAGCGGGACGCCAAGAGACCCAGTACTTC

d_gene: NA
j_gene: TRBJ2-2
v_gene: TRBV5-1
abundance: many
CDR3aa: CASSTPTYVGTGELFF
CDR3nt: TGCGCCAGCAGCACCCCGACCTATGTCGGAACCGGGGAGCTGTTTTTT

d_gene: NA
j_gene: TRBJ2-1
v_gene: TRBV5-6
abundance: NA
CDR3aa: CASSSTTGAFGDNEQFF
CDR3nt: TGTGCCAGCAGCTCGACCACAGGAGCCTTTGGAGACAATGAGCAGTTCTTC

d_gene: NA
j_gene: TRBJ2-7
v_gene: TRBV20-1
abundance: many
CDR3aa: CSARVWSYF
CDR3nt: TGCAGTGCTAGAGTCTGGTCCTACTTC

d_gene: NA
j_gene: TRBJ1-1
v_gene: TRBV30
abundance: few
CDR3aa: CAWSRLGMNTEAFF
CDR3nt: TGTGCCTGGAGTAGGCTGGGGATGAACACTGAAGCTTTCTTT

d_gene: NA
j_gene: TRBJ1-5
v_gene: TRBV7-2
abundance: NA
CDR3aa: CASSLSTNQPQHF
CDR3nt: TGTGCCAGCAGCTTGTCTACGAATCAGCCCCAGCATTTT

d_gene: NA
j_gene: TRBJ2-1
v_gene: TRBV28
abundance: few
CDR3aa: CASSQWEQPVFNEQFF
CDR3nt: TGTGCCAGCAGTCAATGGGAACAACCCGTTTTCAATGAGCAGTTCTTC

d_gene: TRBD1
j_gene: TRBJ2-1
v_gene: TRBV12-3/TRBV12-4
abundance: many
CDR3aa: CASSPGIGGDEQFF
CDR3nt: TGTGCCAGCAGTCCAGGGATAGGGGGCGATGAGCAGTTCTTC

d_gene: TRBD2
j_gene: TRBJ2-3
v_gene: TRBV5-1
abundance: NA
CDR3aa: CASSFMSGVSDTQYF
CDR3nt: TGCGCCAGCAGCTTTATGAGCGGGGTTTCAGATACGCAGTATTTT

d_gene: NA
j_gene: TRBJ1-1
v_gene: TRBV5-1
abundance: many
CDR3aa: CASSPQEAPRGKGTEAFF
CDR3nt: TGCGCCAGCAGCCCCCAGGAGGCCCCACGGGGTAAGGGCACTGAAGCTTTCTTT

d_gene: TRBD1
j_gene: TRBJ2-7
v_gene: TRBV7-9
abundance: NA
CDR3aa: CASSRPPGQGSYEQYF
CDR3nt: TGTGCCAGCAGCCGCCCACCGGGACAGGGCAGTTACGAGCAGTACTTC

d_gene: NA
j_gene: TRBJ2-3
v_gene: TRBV12-3/TRBV12-4
abundance: many
CDR3aa: CASSLGRVADTQYF
CDR3nt: TGTGCCAGCAGTTTGGGTAGAGTGGCAGATACGCAGTATTTT

d_gene: TRBD2
j_gene: TRBJ2-3
v_gene: TRBV3-1
abundance: few
CDR3aa: CASSRGLAGEWGNTDTQYF
CDR3nt: TGTGCCAGCAGCCGCGGACTAGCGGGAGAATGGGGCAACACAGATACGCAGTATTTT

d_gene: NA
j_gene: TRBJ2-3
v_gene: TRBV29-1
abundance: few
CDR3aa: CSVVGDRSLRHF
CDR3nt: TGCAGCGTTGTTGGGGACCGATCACTCAGGCATTTT

d_gene: TRBD2
j_gene: TRBJ2-1
v_gene: TRBV2
abundance: many
CDR3aa: CATGGGRYNEQFF
CDR3nt: TGTGCCACCGGCGGGGGGCGGTACAATGAGCAGTTCTTC

d_gene: NA
j_gene: TRBJ1-5
v_gene: TRBV7-9
abundance: NA
CDR3aa: CASSLGTRPHQPQHF
CDR3nt: TGTGCCAGCAGCTTGGGGACGCGTCCCCATCAGCCCCAGCATTTT

d_gene: NA
j_gene: TRBJ1-2
v_gene: TRBV12-3/TRBV12-4
abundance: many
CDR3aa: CASSFPRRIDYGYTF
CDR3nt: TGTGCCAGCAGTTTCCCCCGGAGAATCGACTATGGCTACACCTTC

d_gene: TRBD1
j_gene: TRBJ1-4
v_gene: TRBV5-1
abundance: many
CDR3aa: CASSFSGTGEKLFF
CDR3nt: TGCGCCAGCAGCTTCTCCGGGACAGGGGAGAAACTGTTTTTT

d_gene: NA
j_gene: TRBJ2-5
v_gene: TRBV5-1
abundance: many
CDR3aa: CASSLEVFTGTQYF
CDR3nt: TGCGCCAGCAGCTTGGAAGTCTTCACCGGGACCCAGTACTTC